Listed here are 6 T cell receptor beta chains from one sample, sequenced in a study of blood T cell repertoires in COVID-19. Profiling relied on immunoSEQ multiplex PCR, and the TCRdb table lists in-frame clones only, not all of them. The sample has about 100,000 clones; about 89% are singletons. Sequences were obtained from peripheral blood. The receptor source for this set is a middle-aged man with active COVID-19.

This sequence joins TRBV4-1 and TRBJ2-1, with 9 nucleotides matching TRBD1. Germline V gene lookup returns CDR1 MGHRA and CDR2 YSYEKL. V gave up 0 bases and J gave up 3 bases; unmatched junction bases: 6. There are 17 residues in the CDR3. The CDR3 sequence: CASSQEGQGGGYNEQFF. The DNA for the CDR3 is TGCGCCAGCAGCCAAGAGGGACAGGGCGGGGGCTACAATGAGCAGTTCTTC.

This chain connects TRBV4-1 to TRBJ2-7; 12 bases are shared with TRBD2. Germline V gene lookup returns CDR1 MGHRA and CDR2 YSYEKL. The CDR3 length is 15 residues. J lost 2 bases, V lost 6 bases, and 5 bases had no gene match. In DNA form, the CDR3 reads TGCGCCAGCAGTGTGACTAGCGGGAGTCCCTACGAGCAGTACGTC. Translating it yields CASSVTSGSPYEQYV.

J is TRBJ2-7 and V is TRBV5-4; a possible D gene is TRBD2 (6 bases). V was trimmed by 8 bases and J by 8 bases, leaving 20 bases between them. The germline V gene encodes CDR1 SGHNT and CDR2 YYREEE (reference sequence). The CDR3 extends over 13 amino acids. For the CDR3, the DNA is TGTGCCAGACTGACGGGACTCGGTGAAAAGCAGTACTTC. Translation: CARLTGLGEKQYF.

V and J are TRBV15 and TRBJ2-1, with 12 bases lining up with TRBD2. J gave up 9 bases and V 0 bases, and 6 bases lay outside the gene matches. This CDR3 region has 16 residues. CDR1 is LNHNV, CDR2 YYDKDF, per germline (reference sequence). DNA for the CDR3: TGTGCCACCAGCAGAGATCGTCTAGCGGGAGGGGGTGAGCAGTTCTTC. This translates into CATSRDRLAGGGEQFF.

This chain links TRBV19 with TRBJ2-7; TRBD2 matches at 9 bases. Trimming took 6 bases from V and 0 from J; bases not matched to a gene: 9. CDR1 is LNHDA and CDR2 is SQIVND in the germline V gene (reference sequence). The CDR3 is made up of 16 amino acids. The CDR3 reads CASSRGSGGSSYEQYF. The CDR3 DNA is TGTGCCAGTAGCCGGGGTAGCGGGGGCAGCTCCTACGAGCAGTACTTC.

V is TRBV12-3 or TRBV12-4 and J is TRBJ2-1; D not certain. V lost 1 base and J 12 bases, leaving 10 bases between the germline ends. This CDR3 contains 12 residues. The CDR3 bases are TGTGCCAGCAGTTTAGTTAGAACGGGGCAGTTCTTC. Its translation: CASSLVRTGQFF.